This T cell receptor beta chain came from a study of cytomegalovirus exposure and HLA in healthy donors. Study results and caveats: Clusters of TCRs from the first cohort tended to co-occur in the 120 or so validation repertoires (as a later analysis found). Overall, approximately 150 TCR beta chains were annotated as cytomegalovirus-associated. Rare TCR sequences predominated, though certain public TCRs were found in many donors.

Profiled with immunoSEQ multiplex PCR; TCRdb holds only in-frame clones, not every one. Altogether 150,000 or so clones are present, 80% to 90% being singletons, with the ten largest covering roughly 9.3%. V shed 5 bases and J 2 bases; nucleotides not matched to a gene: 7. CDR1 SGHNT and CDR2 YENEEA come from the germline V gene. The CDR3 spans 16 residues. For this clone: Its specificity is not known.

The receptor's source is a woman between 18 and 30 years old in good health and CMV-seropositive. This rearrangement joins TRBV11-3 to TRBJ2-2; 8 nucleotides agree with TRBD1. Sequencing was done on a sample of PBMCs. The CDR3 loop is CASSLRQGSNTGELFF. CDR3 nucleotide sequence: TGTGCCAGCAGCCTCCGACAGGGGTCCAACACCGGGGAGCTGTTTTTT. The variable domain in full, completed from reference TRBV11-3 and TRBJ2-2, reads EAGVVQSPRYKIIEKKQPVAFWCNPISGHNTLYWYLQNLGQGPELLIRYENEEAVDDSQLPKDRFSAERLKGVDSTLKIQPAELGDSAVYLCASSLRQGSNTGELFFGEGSRLTVL.